This TCR beta chain was captured by sequencing in a study of blood T cells in healthy people across ages. Background on the study: Capturing about one barcoded beta molecule per two T cells was achieved by template switching. Regarding the study as a whole: Diversity estimates drawn from one million T cells were deemed underestimates.

PBMCs numbering at least 7 million were isolated per sample. To note about this clonotype: What it recognizes is unknown.

Next came a second PCR, run for about 6 to 12 cycles, which used a sample-barcoded 5' primer along with a J-beta primer mix. TCRdb processed the 5' RACE reads anew with MiXCR; each CDR3 protein has one entry. Of about 830,000 distinct CDR3 sequences detected, approximately 67% appear once; the ten largest clones hold 25% to 30%. The V and J ends lost 3 bases and 4 bases respectively, with 9 bases between them. This CDR3 is built from 13 residues. Sequenced sample: blood. The chain is built from TRBV12-3 or TRBV12-4 and TRBJ1-2; D call uncertain. The clonotype was recovered from a man younger than 45 in good health. The CDR3 loop is CASSFDNLYGYTF. In DNA, the CDR3 is TGTGCCAGCAGTTTCGACAACCTCTATGGCTACACCTTC.